This TCR beta chain was found in a study of T-cell reconstitution after alpha-beta-depleted transplantation in children. V was pared by 5 bases and J by 0 bases, with 17 bases between. The CDR3 length is 16 residues. Germline-derived CDR1 and CDR2 are SGHAT and FQNNGV. The table lists this clonotype with many counts. For TCRbeta, the library was prepared with unique molecular identifiers. TCRdb reprocessed the PCR reads with MiXCR, giving one entry per CDR3 protein. The sample has around 200,000 distinct CDR3 sequences; 11% are singletons. The sequencing here drew on PBMCs, taken before TCRalphabeta/CD19-depleted stem cell transplant. This chain connects TRBV11-2 to TRBJ2-7, with D hard to call. The source of this sequence is a child younger than two with acute myeloid leukemia, due to receive a stem cell transplant. CDR3 nucleotides: TGTGCCAGCAGCCCTACCCGCCCTCTAAGCTCCTACGAGCAGTACTTC. Protein sequence: CASSPTRPLSSYEQYF.